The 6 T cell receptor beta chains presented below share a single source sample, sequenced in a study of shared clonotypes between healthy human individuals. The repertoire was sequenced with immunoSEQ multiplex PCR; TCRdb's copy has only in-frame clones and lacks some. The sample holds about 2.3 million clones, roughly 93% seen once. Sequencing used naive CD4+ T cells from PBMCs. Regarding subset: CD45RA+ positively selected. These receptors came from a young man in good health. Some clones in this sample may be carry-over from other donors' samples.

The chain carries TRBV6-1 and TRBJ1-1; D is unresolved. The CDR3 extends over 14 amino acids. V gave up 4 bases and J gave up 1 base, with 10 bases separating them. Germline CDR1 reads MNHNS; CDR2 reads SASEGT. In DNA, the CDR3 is TGTGCCAGCAGTGTTGTTGGGCCGAACACTGAAGCTTTCTTT. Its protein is CASSVVGPNTEAFF.

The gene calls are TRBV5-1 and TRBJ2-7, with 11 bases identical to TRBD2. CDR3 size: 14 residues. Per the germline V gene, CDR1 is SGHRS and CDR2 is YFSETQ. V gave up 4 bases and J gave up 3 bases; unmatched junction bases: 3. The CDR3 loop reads CASSELAGGYEQYF. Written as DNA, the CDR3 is TGCGCCAGCAGCGAGCTAGCGGGAGGCTACGAGCAGTACTTC.

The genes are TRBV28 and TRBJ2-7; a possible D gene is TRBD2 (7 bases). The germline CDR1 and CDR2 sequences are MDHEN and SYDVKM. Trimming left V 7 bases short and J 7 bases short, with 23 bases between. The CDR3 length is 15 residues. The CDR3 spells CASIRRGANFREQYF. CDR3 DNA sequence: TGTGCCAGCATCCGACGGGGGGCGAATTTCCGGGAGCAGTACTTC.

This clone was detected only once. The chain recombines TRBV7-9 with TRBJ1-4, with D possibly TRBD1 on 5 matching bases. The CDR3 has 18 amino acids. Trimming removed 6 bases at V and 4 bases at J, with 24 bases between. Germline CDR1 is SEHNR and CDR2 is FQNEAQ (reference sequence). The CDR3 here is CASRPSSLPGIHNEKLFF. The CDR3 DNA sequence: TGTGCCAGCAGGCCCTCGAGTCTCCCAGGGATACATAATGAAAAACTGTTTTTT.

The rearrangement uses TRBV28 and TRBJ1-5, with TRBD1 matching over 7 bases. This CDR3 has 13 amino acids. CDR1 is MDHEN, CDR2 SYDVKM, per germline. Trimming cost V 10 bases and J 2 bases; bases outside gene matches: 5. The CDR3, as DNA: TGTGCCACCGAGGGGGCCGGCAATCAGCCCCAGCATTTT. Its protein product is CATEGAGNQPQHF. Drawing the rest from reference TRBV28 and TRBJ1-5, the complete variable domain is DVKVTQSSRYLVKRTGEKVFLECVQDMDHENMFWYRQDPGLGLRLIYFSYDVKMKEKGDIPEGYSVSREKKERFSLILESASTNQTSMYLCATEGAGNQPQHFGDGTRLSIL.

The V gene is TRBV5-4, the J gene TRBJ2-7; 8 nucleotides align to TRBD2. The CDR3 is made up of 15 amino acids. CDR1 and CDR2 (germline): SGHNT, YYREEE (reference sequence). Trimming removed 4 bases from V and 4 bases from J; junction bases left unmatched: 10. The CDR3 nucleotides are TGTGCCAGCAGCACACGTAGCGGGAACAGTTACGAGCAGTACTTC. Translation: CASSTRSGNSYEQYF.